Given below is one T cell receptor beta chain in context. V shed 0 bases and J shed 0 bases, with 24 bases lying between them. Germline V gene data show CDR1 as MNHEY and CDR2 as SMNVEV (reference sequence). The length of the CDR3 is 20 residues. The sample originates from a study of shared T cell receptors in the human thymus. The data were produced by immunoSEQ multiplex PCR, yet TCRdb's version contains in-frame clones alone and is incomplete. The table has 450,000 to 650,000 clones, roughly 74% seen once. These data are also associated with another study on human thymus T cells. That paper states: Healthy Finnish infants undergoing corrective surgery for congenital heart defects were the donors. Thymic tissue was derived from resections collected during corrective heart surgery. Related work showed strongly overlapping thymic repertoires across unrelated individuals.

The TCR originated in a boy under three years old with a congenital heart defect. This chain joins TRBV27 and TRBJ2-7, with D maybe TRBD2 (5 bases). The sample consisted of thymocytes. The DNA for the CDR3 is TGTGCCAGCAGTTTATCGAAAGGCGGGTCCCCGTTTCTAACCTCCTACGAGCAGTACTTC. It codes for CASSLSKGGSPFLTSYEQYF.